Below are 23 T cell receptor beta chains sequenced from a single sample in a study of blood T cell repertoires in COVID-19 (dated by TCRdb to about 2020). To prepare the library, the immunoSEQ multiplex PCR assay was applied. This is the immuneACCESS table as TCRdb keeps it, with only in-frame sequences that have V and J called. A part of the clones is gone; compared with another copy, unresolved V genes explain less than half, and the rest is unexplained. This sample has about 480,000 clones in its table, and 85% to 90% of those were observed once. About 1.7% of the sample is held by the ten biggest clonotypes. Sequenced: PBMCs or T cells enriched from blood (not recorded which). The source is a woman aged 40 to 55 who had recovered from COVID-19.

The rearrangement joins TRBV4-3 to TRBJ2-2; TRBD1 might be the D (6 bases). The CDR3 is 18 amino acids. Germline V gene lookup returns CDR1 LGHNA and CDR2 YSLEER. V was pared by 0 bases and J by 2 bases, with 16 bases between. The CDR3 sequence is CASSQERDTTINTGELFF. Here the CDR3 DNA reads TGCGCCAGCAGCCAAGAAAGGGACACCACCATCAACACCGGGGAGCTGTTTTTT.

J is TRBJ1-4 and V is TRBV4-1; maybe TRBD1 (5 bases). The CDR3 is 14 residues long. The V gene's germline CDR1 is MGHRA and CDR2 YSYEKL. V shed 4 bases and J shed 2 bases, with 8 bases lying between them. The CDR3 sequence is CASSRQGTNEKLFF. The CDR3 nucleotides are TGCGCCAGCAGCCGGCAGGGCACTAATGAAAAACTGTTTTTT.

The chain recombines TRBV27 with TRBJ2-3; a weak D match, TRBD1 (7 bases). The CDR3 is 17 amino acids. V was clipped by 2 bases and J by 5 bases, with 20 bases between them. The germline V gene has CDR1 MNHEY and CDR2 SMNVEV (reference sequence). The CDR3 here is CASSLGGGVRFGDTQYF. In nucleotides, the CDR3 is TGTGCCAGCAGTTTAGGAGGGGGCGTGAGATTTGGAGATACGCAGTATTTT.

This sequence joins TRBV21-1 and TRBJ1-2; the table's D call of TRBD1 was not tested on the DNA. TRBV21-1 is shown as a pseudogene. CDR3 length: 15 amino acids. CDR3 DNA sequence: TGTGCCAGCAGCAAAATAGCAGGGGGCGTCCGGGGCTACACCTTC. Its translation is CASSKIAGGVRGYTF.

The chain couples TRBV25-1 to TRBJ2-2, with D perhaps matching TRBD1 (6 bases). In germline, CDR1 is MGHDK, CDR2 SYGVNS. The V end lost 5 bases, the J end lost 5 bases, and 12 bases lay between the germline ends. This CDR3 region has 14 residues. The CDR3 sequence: CASSSQGRTGELFF. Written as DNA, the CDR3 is TGTGCCAGCAGTTCACAGGGTAGAACCGGGGAGCTGTTTTTT. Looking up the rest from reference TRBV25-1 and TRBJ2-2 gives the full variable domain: EADIYQTPRYLVIGTGKKITLECSQTMGHDKMYWYQQDPGMELHLIHYSYGVNSTEKGDLSSESTVSRIRTEHFPLTLESARPSHTSQYLCASSSQGRTGELFFGEGSRLTVL.

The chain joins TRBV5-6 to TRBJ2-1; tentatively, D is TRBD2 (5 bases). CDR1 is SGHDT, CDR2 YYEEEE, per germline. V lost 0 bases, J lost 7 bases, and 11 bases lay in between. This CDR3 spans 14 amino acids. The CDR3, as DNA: TGTGCCAGCAGCTTGGACGGGGATCGGAATGAGCAGTTCTTC. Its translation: CASSLDGDRNEQFF.

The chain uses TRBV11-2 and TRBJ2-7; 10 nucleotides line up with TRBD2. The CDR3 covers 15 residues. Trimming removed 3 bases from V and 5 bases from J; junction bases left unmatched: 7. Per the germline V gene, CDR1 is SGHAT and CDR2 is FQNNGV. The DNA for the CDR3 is TGTGCCAGCAGCTTCGTCAGCGGGAGGGCTAACGAGCAGTACTTC. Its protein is CASSFVSGRANEQYF. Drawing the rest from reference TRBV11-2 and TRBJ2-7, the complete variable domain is EAGVAQSPRYKIIEKRQSVAFWCNPISGHATLYWYQQILGQGPKLLIQFQNNGVVDDSQLPKDRFSAERLKGVDSTLKIQPAKLEDSAVYLCASSFVSGRANEQYFGPGTRLTVT.

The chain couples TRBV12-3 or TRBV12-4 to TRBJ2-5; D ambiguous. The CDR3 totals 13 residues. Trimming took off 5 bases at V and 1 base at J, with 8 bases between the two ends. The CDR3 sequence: CASSPEFQETQYF. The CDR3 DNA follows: TGTGCCAGCAGTCCGGAGTTCCAAGAGACCCAGTACTTC.

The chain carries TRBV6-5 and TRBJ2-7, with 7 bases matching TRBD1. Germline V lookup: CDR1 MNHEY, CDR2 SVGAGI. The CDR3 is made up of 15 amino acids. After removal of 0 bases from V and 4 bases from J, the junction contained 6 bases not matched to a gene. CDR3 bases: TGTGCCAGCAGTTACTCGCTACAGGGGCTATACGAGCAGTACTTC. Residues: CASSYSLQGLYEQYF.

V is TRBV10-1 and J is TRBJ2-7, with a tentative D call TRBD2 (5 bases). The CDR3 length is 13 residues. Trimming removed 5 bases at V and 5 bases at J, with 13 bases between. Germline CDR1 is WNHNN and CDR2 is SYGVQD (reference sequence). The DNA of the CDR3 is TGCGCCAGCAGTATTAGCCCCGGGGACGAGCAGTACTTC. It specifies CASSISPGDEQYF.

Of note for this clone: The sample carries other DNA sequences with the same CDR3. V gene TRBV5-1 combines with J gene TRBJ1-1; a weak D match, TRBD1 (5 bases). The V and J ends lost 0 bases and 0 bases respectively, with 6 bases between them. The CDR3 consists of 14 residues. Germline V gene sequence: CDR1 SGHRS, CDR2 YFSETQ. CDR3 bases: TGCGCCAGCAGCTTGGGACAGATGAACACTGAAGCTTTCTTT. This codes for CASSLGQMNTEAFF.

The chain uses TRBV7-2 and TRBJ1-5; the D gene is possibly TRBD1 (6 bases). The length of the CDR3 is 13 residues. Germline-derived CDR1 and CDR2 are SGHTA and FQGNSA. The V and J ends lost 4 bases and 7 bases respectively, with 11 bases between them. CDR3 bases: TGTGCCAGCAGCTCTAGGGGGAGACAGCCCCAGCATTTT. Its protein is CASSSRGRQPQHF.

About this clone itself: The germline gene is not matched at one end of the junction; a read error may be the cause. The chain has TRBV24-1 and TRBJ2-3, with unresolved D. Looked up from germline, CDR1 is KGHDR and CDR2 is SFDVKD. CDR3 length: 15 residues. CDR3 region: CATSNFGSSTDTQYF. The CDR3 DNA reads TGTGCCACCAGTAATTTCGGGTCCAGCACAGATACGCAGTATTTT.

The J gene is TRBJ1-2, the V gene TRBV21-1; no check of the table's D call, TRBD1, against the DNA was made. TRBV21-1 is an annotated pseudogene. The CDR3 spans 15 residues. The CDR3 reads CASSNSGTAVYGYTF. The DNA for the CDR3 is TGTGCCAGCAGCAACTCCGGGACAGCTGTCTATGGCTACACCTTC.

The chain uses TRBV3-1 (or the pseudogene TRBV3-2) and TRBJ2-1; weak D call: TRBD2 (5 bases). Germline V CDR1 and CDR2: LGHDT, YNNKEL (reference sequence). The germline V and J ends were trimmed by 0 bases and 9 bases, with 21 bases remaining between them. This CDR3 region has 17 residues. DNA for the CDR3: TGTGCCAGCAGCCAAGATCGGGGTGGCCCGAGTGATAGTGAGCAGTTCTTC. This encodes CASSQDRGGPSDSEQFF.

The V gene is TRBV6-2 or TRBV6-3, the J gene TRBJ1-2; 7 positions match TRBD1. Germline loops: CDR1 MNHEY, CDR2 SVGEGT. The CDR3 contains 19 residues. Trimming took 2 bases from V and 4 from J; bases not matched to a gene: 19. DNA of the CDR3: TGTGCCAGCAGTTACCCGCGGGCCATAACAGGGGAGATCAGCTATGGCTACACCTTC. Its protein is CASSYPRAITGEISYGYTF.

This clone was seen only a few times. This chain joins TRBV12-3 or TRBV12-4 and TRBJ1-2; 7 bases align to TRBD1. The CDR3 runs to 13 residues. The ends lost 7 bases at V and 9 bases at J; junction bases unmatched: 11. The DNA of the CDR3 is TGTGCCAGCACGGGAGAAAGGGGGCGCAGCTACACCTTC. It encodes CASTGERGRSYTF.

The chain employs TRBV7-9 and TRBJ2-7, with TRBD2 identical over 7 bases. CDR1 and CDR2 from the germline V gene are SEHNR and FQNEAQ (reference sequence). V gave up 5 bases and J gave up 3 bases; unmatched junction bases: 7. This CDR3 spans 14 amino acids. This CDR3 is CASSPDSGGYEQYF. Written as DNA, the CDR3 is TGTGCCAGCAGCCCGGACTCGGGGGGCTACGAGCAGTACTTC.

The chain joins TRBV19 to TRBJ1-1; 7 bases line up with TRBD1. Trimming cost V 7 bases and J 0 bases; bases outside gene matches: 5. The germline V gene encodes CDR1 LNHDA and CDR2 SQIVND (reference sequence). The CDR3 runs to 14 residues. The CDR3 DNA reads TGTGCCAGTAAATATGACAGGGTGAACACTGAAGCTTTCTTT. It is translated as CASKYDRVNTEAFF.

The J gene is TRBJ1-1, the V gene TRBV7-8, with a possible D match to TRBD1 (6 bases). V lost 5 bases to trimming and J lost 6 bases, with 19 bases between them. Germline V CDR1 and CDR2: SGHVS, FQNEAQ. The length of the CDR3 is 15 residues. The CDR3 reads CASSRATGGHSEAFF. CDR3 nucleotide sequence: TGTGCCAGCAGCAGGGCGACGGGGGGGCATTCTGAAGCTTTCTTT. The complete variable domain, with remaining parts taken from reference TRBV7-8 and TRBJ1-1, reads GAGVSQSPRYKVAKRGQDVALRCDPISGHVSLFWYQQALGQGPEFLTYFQNEAQLDKSGLPSDRFFAERPEGSVSTLKIQRTQQEDSAVYLCASSRATGGHSEAFFGQGTRLTVV.

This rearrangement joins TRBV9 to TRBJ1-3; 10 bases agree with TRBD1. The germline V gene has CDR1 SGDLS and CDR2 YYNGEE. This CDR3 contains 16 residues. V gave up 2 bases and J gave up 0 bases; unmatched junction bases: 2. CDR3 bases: TGTGCCAGCAGCGTGACAGGGGGCAACTCTGGAAACACCATATATTTT. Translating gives CASSVTGGNSGNTIYF.

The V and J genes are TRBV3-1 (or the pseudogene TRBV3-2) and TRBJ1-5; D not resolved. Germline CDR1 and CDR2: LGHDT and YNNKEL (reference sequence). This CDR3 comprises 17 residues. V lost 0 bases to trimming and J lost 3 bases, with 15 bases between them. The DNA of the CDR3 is TGTGCCAGCAGCCAAGAAAACGGGAGACAAACCAATCAGCCCCAGCATTTT. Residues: CASSQENGRQTNQPQHF.

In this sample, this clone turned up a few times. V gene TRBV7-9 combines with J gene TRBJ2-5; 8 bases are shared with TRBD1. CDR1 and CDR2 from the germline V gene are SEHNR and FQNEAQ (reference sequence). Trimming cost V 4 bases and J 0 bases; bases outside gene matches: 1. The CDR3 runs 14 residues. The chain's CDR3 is CASSWTGYQETQYF. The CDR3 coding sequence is TGTGCCAGCAGCTGGACAGGGTACCAAGAGACCCAGTACTTC.